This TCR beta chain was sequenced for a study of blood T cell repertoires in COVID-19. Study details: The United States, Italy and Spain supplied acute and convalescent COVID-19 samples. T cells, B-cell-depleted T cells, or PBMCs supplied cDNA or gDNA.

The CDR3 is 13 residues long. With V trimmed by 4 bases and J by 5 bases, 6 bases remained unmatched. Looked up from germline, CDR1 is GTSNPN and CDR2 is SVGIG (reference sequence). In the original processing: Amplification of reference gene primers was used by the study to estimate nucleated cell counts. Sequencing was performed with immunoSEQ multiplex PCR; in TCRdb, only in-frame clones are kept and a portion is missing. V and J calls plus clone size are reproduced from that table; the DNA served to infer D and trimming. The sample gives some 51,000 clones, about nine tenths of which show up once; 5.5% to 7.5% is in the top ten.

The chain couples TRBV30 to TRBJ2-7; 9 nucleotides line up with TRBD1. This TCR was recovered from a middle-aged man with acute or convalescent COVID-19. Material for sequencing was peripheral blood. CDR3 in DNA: TGTGCCTGGACGGGACAGGGTGTTAACGAGCAGTACTTC. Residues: CAWTGQGVNEQYF.